Reported below is one T cell receptor beta chain. The antigen is undetermined. This record comes from a study of CXCR3-negative and CXCR3-positive naive CD8 T cells. General study findings and limits: Across naive subsets, surface CD5 expression was comparable, and TCR strength was inferred from properties of the TRB CDR3. Memory cells diverged, while naive CXCR3-positive and CXCR3-negative cells had similar TRBV-TRBJ usage.

UMI-tagged TRB cDNA libraries were built via 5' RACE. TCRdb re-called the 5' RACE reads and shows each CDR3 protein once, DNA omitted. This sample lists fewer than 55,000 distinct CDR3 sequences; its ten largest clones have about 1.6%. This CDR3 is built from 15 residues. Germline CDR1 is MDHEN and CDR2 is SYDVKM. The source material was naive CXCR3- CD8+ T cells from blood. Regarding subset: CD45RO-CCR7+CD27+CD95- naive CD8+ T cells lacking CXCR3 (TNR3-). The chain uses TRBV28 and TRBJ2-7; the TCRdb call, TRBD2, lacks DNA for checking. The source of this sequence is a human donor in good health. Some clones in this sample may be carry-over from other donors' samples. The CDR3 here is CASTPAGGPAYEQYF.